The clone carrying this T cell receptor (beta chain) was counted at least ten times. The antigen is not known. The data stem from a study of Graves' ophthalmopathy and Graves' hyperthyroidism. Overall study results and limits: Blood also carried most expanded thyroid clonotypes exceeding 0.001 frequency.

The CDR3 extends over 14 amino acids. The V segment lost 6 bases and the J segment 4 bases; nucleotides outside the gene matches: 11. Germline V gene sequence: CDR1 DFQATT, CDR2 SNEGSKA (reference sequence). The authors amplified TCR beta CDR3 regions from RNA transcripts. HTBI primers were used in a first-round RT-PCR, which preceded a second-round multiplex PCR. TCRdb redid the calling of the multiplex PCR reads with MiXCR, one entry per CDR3 protein. This table has tens of thousands of distinct CDR3 sequences, roughly 49% appearing once. The source material was peripheral blood. The chain uses TRBV20-1 and TRBJ2-5; 7 bases map to TRBD1. The receptor comes from an adult woman with stable Graves' hyperthyroidism. This chain's CDR3 is CSASTVRGLETQYF. CDR3 nucleotide sequence: TGCAGTGCAAGTACTGTGAGGGGGCTAGAGACCCAGTACTTC.